This T cell receptor beta chain was recovered during a study of blood T cells in healthy people across ages. A second about 6 to 12 cycle PCR used barcoded and J-beta primers. TCRdb analysed the 5' RACE reads with MiXCR anew, one entry per CDR3 protein. This table has hundreds of thousands of distinct CDR3 sequences, approximately 21% appearing once. This clonotype has just one count. Per the germline V gene, CDR1 is SGHAT and CDR2 is FQNNGV. V shed 3 bases and J 2 bases; nucleotides not matched to a gene: 3. CDR3 length: 16 residues. Input material: blood. The TCR originated in a man in his 70s in good health. The genes are TRBV11-2 and TRBJ2-2; 10 nucleotides line up with TRBD2. CDR3 amino acids: CASSFIAGGNTGELFF. The CDR3, as DNA: TGTGCCAGCAGCTTCATAGCGGGGGGAAACACCGGGGAGCTGTTTTTT.